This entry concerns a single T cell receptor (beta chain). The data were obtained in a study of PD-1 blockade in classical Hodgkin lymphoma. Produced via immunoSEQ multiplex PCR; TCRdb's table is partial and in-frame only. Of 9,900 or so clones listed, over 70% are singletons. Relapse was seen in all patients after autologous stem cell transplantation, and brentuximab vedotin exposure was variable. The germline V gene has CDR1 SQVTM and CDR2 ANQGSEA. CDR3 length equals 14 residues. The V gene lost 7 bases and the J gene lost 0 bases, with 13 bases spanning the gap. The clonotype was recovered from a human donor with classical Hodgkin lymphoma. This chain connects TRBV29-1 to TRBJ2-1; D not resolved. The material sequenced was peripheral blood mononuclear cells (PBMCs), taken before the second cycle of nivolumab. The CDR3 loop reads CSAPRSDSYNEQFF. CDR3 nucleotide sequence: TGCAGCGCCCCGAGGAGTGACTCCTACAATGAGCAGTTCTTC.